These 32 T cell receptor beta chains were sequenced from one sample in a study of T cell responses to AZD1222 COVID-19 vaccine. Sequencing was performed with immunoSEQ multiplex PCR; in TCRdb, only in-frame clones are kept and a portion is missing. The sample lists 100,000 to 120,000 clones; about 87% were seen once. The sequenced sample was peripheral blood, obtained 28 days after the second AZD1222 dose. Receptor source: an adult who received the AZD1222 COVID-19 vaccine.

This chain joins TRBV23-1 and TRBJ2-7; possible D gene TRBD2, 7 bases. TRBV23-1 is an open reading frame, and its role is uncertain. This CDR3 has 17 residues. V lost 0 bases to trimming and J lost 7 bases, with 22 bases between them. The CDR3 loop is CASSQSVFGGGLGEQYF. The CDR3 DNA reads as TGCGCCAGCAGTCAATCCGTCTTTGGGGGGGGCCTGGGGGAGCAGTACTTC.

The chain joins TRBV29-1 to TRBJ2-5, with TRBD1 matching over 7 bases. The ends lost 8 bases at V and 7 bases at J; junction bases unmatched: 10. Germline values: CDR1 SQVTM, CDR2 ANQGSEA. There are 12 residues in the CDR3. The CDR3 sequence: CSRTGGDATQYF. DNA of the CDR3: TGCAGCAGGACAGGCGGTGACGCGACCCAGTACTTC.

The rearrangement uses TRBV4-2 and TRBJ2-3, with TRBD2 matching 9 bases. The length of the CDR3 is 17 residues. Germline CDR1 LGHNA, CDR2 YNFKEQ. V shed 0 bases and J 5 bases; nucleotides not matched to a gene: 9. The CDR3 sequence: CASSQDSTGLAGDTQYF. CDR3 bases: TGTGCCAGCAGCCAAGATTCGACGGGACTAGCCGGAGATACGCAGTATTTT.

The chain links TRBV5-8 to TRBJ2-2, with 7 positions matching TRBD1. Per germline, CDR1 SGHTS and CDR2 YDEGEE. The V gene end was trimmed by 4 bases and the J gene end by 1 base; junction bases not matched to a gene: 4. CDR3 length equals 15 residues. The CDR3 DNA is TGTGCCAGCAGCCGGGACAGATTGAACACCGGGGAGCTGTTTTTT. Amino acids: CASSRDRLNTGELFF.

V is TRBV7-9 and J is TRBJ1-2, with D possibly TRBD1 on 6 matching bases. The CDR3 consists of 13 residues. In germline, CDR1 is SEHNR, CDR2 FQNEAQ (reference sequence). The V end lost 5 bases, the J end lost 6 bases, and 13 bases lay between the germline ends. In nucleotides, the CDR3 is TGTGCCAGCAGCCCCGCAGGGGAAGATGGCTACACCTTC. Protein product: CASSPAGEDGYTF.

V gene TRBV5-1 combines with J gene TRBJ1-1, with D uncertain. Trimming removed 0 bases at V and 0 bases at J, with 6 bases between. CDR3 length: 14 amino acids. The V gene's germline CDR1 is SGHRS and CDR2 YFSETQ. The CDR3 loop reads CASSLGTLNTEAFF. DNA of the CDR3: TGCGCCAGCAGCTTGGGAACTTTGAACACTGAAGCTTTCTTT.

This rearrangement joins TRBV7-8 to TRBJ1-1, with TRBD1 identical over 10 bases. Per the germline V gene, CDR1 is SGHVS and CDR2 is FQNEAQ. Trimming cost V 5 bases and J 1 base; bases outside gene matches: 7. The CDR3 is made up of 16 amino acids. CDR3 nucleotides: TGTGCCAGCAGCGCCTTCCGGGACAGGGGGAACACTGAAGCTTTCTTT. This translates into CASSAFRDRGNTEAFF.

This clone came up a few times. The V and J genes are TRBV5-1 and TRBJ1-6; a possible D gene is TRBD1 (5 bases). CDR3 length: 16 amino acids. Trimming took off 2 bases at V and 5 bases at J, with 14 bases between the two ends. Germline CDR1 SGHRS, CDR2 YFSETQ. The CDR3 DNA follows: TGCGCCAGCAGCTTCACCGGGACGGATAATAATTCACCCCTCCACTTT. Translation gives CASSFTGTDNNSPLHF.

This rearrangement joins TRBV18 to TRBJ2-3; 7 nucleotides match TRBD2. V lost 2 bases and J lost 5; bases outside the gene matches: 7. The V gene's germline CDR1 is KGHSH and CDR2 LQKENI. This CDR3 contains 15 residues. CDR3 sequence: CASSPSSGGGDTQYF. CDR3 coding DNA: TGTGCCAGCTCACCATCTAGCGGTGGGGGAGATACGCAGTATTTT. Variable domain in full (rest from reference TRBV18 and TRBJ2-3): NAGVMQNPRHLVRRRGQEARLRCSPMKGHSHVYWYRQLPEEGLKFMVYLQKENIIDESGMPKERFSAEFPKEGPSILRIQQVVRGDSAAYFCASSPSSGGGDTQYFGPGTRLTVL.

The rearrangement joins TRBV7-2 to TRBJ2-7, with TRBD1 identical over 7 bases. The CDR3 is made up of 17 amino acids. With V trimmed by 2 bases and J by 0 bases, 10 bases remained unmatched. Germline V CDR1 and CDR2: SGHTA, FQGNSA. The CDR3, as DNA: TGTGCCAGCAGCTTAAAGACAGGGTGGCCCTCCTCCTACGAGCAGTACTTC. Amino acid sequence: CASSLKTGWPSSYEQYF.

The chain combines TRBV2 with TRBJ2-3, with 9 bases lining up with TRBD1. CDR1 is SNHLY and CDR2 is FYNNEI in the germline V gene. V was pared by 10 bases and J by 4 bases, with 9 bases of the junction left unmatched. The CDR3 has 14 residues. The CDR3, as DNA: TGTGCCACACAGACGGGACAGGGCGCAGATACGCAGTATTTT. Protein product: CATQTGQGADTQYF.

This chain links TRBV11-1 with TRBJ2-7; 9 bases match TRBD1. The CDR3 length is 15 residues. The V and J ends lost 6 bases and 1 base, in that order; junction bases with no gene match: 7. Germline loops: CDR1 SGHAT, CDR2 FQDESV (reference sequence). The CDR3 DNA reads TGTGCCAGCAGGATTGGACAGGGGCTTTCCTACGAGCAGTACTTC. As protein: CASRIGQGLSYEQYF.

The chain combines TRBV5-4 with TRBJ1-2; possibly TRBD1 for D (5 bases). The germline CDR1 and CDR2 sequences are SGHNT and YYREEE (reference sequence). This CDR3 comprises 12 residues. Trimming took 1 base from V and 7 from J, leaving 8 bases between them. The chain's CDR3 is CASSLSGSGYTF. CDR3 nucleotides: TGTGCCAGCAGCTTGTCAGGGTCTGGCTACACCTTC. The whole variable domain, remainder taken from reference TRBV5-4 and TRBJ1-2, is ETGVTQSPTHLIKTRGQQVTLRCSSQSGHNTVSWYQQALGQGPQFIFQYYREEENGRGNFPPRFSGLQFPNYSSELNVNALELDDSALYLCASSLSGSGYTFGSGTRLTVV.

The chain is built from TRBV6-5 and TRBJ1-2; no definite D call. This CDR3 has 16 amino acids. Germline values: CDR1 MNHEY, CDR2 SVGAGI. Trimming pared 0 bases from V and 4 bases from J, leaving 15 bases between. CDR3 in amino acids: CASSYSVTDSLYGYTF. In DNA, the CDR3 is TGTGCCAGCAGTTACTCGGTCACGGATTCCCTCTATGGCTACACCTTC.

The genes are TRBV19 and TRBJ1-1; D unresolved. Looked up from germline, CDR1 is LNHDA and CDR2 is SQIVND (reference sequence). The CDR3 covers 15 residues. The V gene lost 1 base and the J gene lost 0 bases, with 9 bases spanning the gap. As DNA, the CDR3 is TGTGCCAGTAGTATAGGACACAAAATGAACACTGAAGCTTTCTTT. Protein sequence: CASSIGHKMNTEAFF.

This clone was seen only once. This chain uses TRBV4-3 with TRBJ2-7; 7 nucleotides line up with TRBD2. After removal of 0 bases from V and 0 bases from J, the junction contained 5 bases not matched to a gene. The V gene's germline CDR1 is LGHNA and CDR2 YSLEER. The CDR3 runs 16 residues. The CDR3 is CASSQESSGASYEQYF. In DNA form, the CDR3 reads TGCGCCAGCAGCCAAGAGTCAAGCGGGGCCTCCTACGAGCAGTACTTC.

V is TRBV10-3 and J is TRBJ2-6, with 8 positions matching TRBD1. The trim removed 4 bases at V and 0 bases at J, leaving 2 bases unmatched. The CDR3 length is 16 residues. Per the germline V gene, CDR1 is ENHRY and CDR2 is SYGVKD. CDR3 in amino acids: CAISGDRFSGANVLTF. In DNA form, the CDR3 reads TGTGCCATCAGTGGGGACAGGTTCTCTGGGGCCAACGTCCTGACTTTC.

CDR3 sequence: CASSQDLGRSGTEAFF. The CDR3 nucleotides read TGCGCCAGCAGCCAAGATCTGGGCAGGTCGGGCACTGAAGCTTTCTTT. This chain uses TRBV4-3 with TRBJ1-1; D call uncertain. The CDR3 sequence is 16 residues long. The V gene lost 0 bases and the J gene lost 4 bases, with 15 bases spanning the gap. The germline gives CDR1 LGHNA, CDR2 YSLEER.

The CDR3 spells CAISAFRDRDAYEQYF. The CDR3 DNA reads TGTGCCATCAGTGCCTTTCGGGACAGGGACGCCTACGAGCAGTACTTC. The chain couples TRBV10-3 to TRBJ2-7, with 9 bases identical to TRBD1. CDR1 and CDR2 (germline): ENHRY, SYGVKD. Germline trimming cut 4 bases from V and 2 bases from J; bases unmatched to any gene: 9. The length of the CDR3 is 16 residues.

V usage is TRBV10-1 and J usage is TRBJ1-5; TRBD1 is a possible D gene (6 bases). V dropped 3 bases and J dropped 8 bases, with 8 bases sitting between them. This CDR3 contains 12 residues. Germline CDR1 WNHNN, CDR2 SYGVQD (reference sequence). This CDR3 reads CASSEQGKPQHF. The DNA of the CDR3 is TGCGCCAGCAGTGAACAGGGAAAGCCCCAGCATTTT.

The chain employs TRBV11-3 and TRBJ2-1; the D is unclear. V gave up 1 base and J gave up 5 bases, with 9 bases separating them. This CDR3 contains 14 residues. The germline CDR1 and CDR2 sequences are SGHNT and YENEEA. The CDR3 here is CASSLAGQNNEQFF. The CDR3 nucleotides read TGTGCCAGCAGCTTAGCTGGGCAGAACAATGAGCAGTTCTTC.

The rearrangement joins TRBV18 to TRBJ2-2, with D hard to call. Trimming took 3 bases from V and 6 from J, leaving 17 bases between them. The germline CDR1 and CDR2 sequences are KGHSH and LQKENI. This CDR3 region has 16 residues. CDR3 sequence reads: CASSPRSLPIAGELFF. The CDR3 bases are TGTGCCAGCTCACCTAGATCCCTACCGATCGCCGGGGAGCTGTTTTTT.

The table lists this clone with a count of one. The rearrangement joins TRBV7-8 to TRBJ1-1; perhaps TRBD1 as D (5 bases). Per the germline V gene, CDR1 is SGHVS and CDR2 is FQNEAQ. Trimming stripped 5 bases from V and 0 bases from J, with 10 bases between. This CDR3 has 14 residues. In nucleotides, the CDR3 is TGTGCCAGCAGCCCCCAAGGGGTGAACACTGAAGCTTTCTTT. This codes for CASSPQGVNTEAFF.

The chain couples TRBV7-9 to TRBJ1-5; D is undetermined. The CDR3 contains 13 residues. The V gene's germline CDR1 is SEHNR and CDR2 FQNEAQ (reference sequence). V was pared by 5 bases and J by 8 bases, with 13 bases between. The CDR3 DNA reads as TGTGCCAGCAGCGACGGGAGCTGGGAGCCCCAGCATTTT. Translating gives CASSDGSWEPQHF.

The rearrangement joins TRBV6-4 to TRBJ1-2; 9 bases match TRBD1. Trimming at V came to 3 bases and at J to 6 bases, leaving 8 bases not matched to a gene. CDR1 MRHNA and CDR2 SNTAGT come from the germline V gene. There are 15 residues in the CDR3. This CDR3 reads CASSESGTGQNGYTF. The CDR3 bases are TGTGCCAGCAGTGAGTCCGGGACAGGGCAGAATGGCTACACCTTC.

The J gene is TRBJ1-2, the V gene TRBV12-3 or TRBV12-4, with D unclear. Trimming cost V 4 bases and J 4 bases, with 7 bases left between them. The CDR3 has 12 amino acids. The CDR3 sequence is CASSSYIYGYTF. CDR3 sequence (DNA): TGTGCCAGCAGTTCTTACATCTATGGCTACACCTTC.

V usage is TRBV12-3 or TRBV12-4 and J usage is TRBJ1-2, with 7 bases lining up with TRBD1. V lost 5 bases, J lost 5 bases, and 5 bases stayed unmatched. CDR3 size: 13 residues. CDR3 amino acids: CASSLGQLYGYTF. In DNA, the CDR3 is TGTGCCAGCAGTCTGGGACAGCTATATGGCTACACCTTC.

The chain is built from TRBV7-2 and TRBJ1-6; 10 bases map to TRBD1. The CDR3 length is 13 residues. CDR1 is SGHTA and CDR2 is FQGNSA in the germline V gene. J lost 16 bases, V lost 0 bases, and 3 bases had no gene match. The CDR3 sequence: CASSLAPDRGLHF. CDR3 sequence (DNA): TGTGCCAGCAGCTTAGCCCCGGACAGGGGGCTCCACTTT.

CDR3 protein: CASSDSAGADTQYF. CDR3 bases: TGTGCCAGCAGTGACTCAGCGGGGGCAGATACGCAGTATTTT. The V call is TRBV6-4, the J call TRBJ2-3, with 8 bases that match TRBD2. Trimming cost V 0 bases and J 4 bases; bases outside gene matches: 0. CDR1 is MRHNA and CDR2 is SNTAGT in the germline V gene. The CDR3 loop spans 14 amino acids.

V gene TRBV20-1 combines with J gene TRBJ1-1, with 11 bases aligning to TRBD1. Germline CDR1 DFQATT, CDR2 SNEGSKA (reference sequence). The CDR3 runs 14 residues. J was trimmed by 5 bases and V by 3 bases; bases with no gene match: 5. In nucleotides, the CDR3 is TGCAGTGCTAGTAGGGGACAGGGGGAGACTGAAGCTTTCTTT. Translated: CSASRGQGETEAFF.

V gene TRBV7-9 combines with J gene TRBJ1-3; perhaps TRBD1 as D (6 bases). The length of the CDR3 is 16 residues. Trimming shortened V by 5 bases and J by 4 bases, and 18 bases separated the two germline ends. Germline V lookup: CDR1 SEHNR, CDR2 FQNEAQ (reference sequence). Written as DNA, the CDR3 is TGTGCCAGCAGCCATTACCGGGACATCCTCGGAAACACCATATATTTT. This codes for CASSHYRDILGNTIYF.

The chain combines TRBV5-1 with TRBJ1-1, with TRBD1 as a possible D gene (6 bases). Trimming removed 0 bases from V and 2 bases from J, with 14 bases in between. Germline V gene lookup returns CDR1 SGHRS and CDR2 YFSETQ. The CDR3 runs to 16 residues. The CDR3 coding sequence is TGCGCCAGCAGCTTGGCACAGGGAGAGCGTAACACTGAAGCTTTCTTT. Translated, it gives CASSLAQGERNTEAFF.